The sample holds many counts of the clone carrying this T cell receptor (beta chain). Germline V CDR1 and CDR2: SGDLS, YYNGEE. Trimming cost V 3 bases and J 7 bases, with 11 bases left between them. This CDR3 has 13 amino acids. This record belongs to a study of T-cell reconstitution after alpha-beta-depleted transplantation in children. Unique molecular identifiers were incorporated into the prepared TCRbeta library. Each CDR3 protein is one row after TCRdb ran MiXCR on the PCR reads. This table holds 250,000 to 350,000 distinct CDR3 sequences, around 9.6% found once. The clonotype originates from a human donor who donated a stem cell graft to a child with SCID. Material: PBMCs from the stem cell graft donor, obtained from the stem cell graft. The V gene is TRBV9, the J gene TRBJ1-3; no clear D. CDR3 sequence (DNA): TGTGCCAGCAGCGAGCCCCTGGGGAACACCATATATTTT. The encoded protein is CASSEPLGNTIYF. Full variable domain (remainder filled in from reference TRBV9 and TRBJ1-3): DSGVTQTPKHLITATGQRVTLRCSPRSGDLSVYWYQQSLDQGLQFLIQYYNGEERAKGNILERFSAQQFPDLHSELNLSSLELGDSALYFCASSEPLGNTIYFGEGSWLTVV.